Below are 32 T cell receptor beta chains sequenced from a single sample in a study of read filtering for tumor transcriptome and immune sequencing. From approximately 430 ng of RNA, a library with molecular barcoded alpha/delta and beta/gamma adaptors was made. TCRdb re-analysed the reads in MiXCR, keeping a single row per CDR3 protein. The data contain 25,000 to 35,000 distinct CDR3 sequences, approximately 18% of them singletons. The sample comprised a population of CD138-negative cells sorted from bone marrow. The receptors originated from a donor at least 40 years old with multiple myeloma.

This clonotype has ten or more counts. The rearrangement joins TRBV12-3 or TRBV12-4 to TRBJ1-2; perhaps TRBD1 as D (5 bases). Trimming took 5 bases from V and 8 from J, leaving 12 bases between them. The CDR3 extends over 12 amino acids. CDR3 DNA: TGTGCCAGCAGTCCAGGGTTTAAGGGCTACACCTTC. Encoded protein: CASSPGFKGYTF.

This clonotype was detected ten times or more. This chain uses TRBV30 with TRBJ2-1; 8 nucleotides match TRBD2. The V gene's germline CDR1 is GTSNPN and CDR2 SVGIG (reference sequence). V shed 0 bases and J 7 bases; nucleotides not matched to a gene: 8. This CDR3 comprises 15 residues. The CDR3 DNA is TGTGCCTGGAGTGTCGCTAGCGGGCTCGGAAATGAGCAGTTCTTC. It is translated as CAWSVASGLGNEQFF. Variable domain in full (rest from reference TRBV30 and TRBJ2-1): SQTIHQWPATLVQPVGSPLSLECTVEGTSNPNLYWYRQAAGRGLQLLFYSVGIGQISSEVPQNLSASRPQDRQFILSSKKLLLSDSGFYLCAWSVASGLGNEQFFGPGTRLTVL.

This clonotype has ten or more counts. The chain employs TRBV5-1 and TRBJ2-3, with 7 bases aligning to TRBD2. Germline CDR1 reads SGHRS; CDR2 reads YFSETQ. The length of the CDR3 is 14 residues. The J segment lost 2 bases and the V segment lost 5 bases, leaving 5 bases of the junction unmatched. The CDR3 sequence is CASSLADDTDTQYF. In nucleotides, the CDR3 is TGCGCCAGCAGTCTAGCGGACGACACAGATACGCAGTATTTT.

This clonotype appeared many times. The V and J genes are TRBV24-1 and TRBJ2-6, with D uncertain. Between the trimmed V and J ends, which lost 5 bases and 0 bases, there was a span of 13 bases. The CDR3 contains 17 residues. Looked up from germline, CDR1 is KGHDR and CDR2 is SFDVKD. CDR3 protein: CATSVGNPYSGANVLTF. The CDR3 bases are TGTGCCACCAGTGTAGGCAATCCCTACTCTGGGGCCAACGTCCTGACTTTC.

This clonotype appeared many times. The rearrangement links TRBV28 to TRBJ2-3; D is uncertain. The V gene lost 6 bases and the J gene lost 0 bases, with 7 bases spanning the gap. This CDR3 comprises 13 residues. Germline CDR1 is MDHEN and CDR2 is SYDVKM. CDR3 nucleotide sequence: TGTGCCAGCAGACTTCCCAGCACAGATACGCAGTATTTT. Translating it yields CASRLPSTDTQYF.

This clonotype was seen many times. The V and J genes are TRBV24-1 and TRBJ2-1; 7 bases match TRBD2. In germline, CDR1 is KGHDR, CDR2 SFDVKD. The CDR3 is 19 residues long. V lost 1 base and J lost 1; bases outside the gene matches: 12. Here the CDR3 DNA reads TGTGCCACCAGTGATTTTGGGCGATCCGGGAGGACTTCCTACAATGAGCAGTTCTTC. It encodes CATSDFGRSGRTSYNEQFF.

By frequency in the sample, this clonotype is medium-sized. The chain employs TRBV20-1 and TRBJ2-3; 10 nucleotides match TRBD2. CDR1 is DFQATT, CDR2 SNEGSKA, per germline (reference sequence). CDR3 length equals 17 residues. Unmatched junction bases numbered 14, after V lost 7 bases and J lost 1 base. The CDR3 DNA sequence: TGCAGTGTGGGGGGGCTAGCGGGAGACGCCGGCACAGATACGCAGTATTTT. Translation: CSVGGLAGDAGTDTQYF.

Ten or more counts support this clonotype. The chain combines TRBV20-1 with TRBJ2-1, with 12 nucleotides matching TRBD2. The ends lost 1 base at V and 6 bases at J; junction bases unmatched: 7. The CDR3 consists of 16 residues. CDR1 is DFQATT and CDR2 is SNEGSKA in the germline V gene (reference sequence). CDR3 nucleotide sequence: TGCAGTGCTAGAGCACTAGCGGGAGGCGTTGCCAATGAGCAGTTCTTC. It encodes CSARALAGGVANEQFF.

This clonotype occurred many times. The chain carries TRBV27 and TRBJ1-1, with D unresolved. The CDR3 loop spans 13 amino acids. Germline V gene lookup returns CDR1 MNHEY and CDR2 SMNVEV (reference sequence). The V gene lost 6 bases and the J gene lost 1 base, with 9 bases spanning the gap. CDR3 sequence: CASSWAGNTEAFF. CDR3 coding DNA: TGTGCCAGCAGCTGGGCGGGGAACACTGAAGCTTTCTTT.

The sample holds many counts of this clonotype. This rearrangement joins TRBV5-1 to TRBJ2-1; D is undetermined. The CDR3 sequence is 14 residues long. V shed 3 bases and J shed 4 bases, with 11 bases lying between them. CDR1 and CDR2 from the germline V gene are SGHRS and YFSETQ. CDR3 amino acids: CASSSDFKYNEQFF. For the CDR3, the DNA is TGCGCCAGCAGCTCCGACTTCAAATACAATGAGCAGTTCTTC.

On this clonotype itself: At one end, the junction sequence differs from germline, possibly due to a read error. The chain combines TRBV7-8 with TRBJ2-5; D might be TRBD1 (5 bases). The CDR3 is 15 amino acids. Germline V gene data show CDR1 as SGHVS and CDR2 as FQNEAQ. The CDR3 sequence is CASSLEIKGSKTQCF. The DNA for the CDR3 is TGTGCCAGCAGCTTAGAAATCAAGGGGTCAAAGACCCAGTGCTTC.

The sample holds many counts of this clonotype. The chain joins TRBV11-2 to TRBJ1-4, with unresolved D. The CDR3 sequence is 13 residues long. Germline CDR1 SGHAT, CDR2 FQNNGV. Trimming removed 1 base at V and 5 bases at J, with 5 bases between. DNA of the CDR3: TGTGCCAGCAGCTTAGCCTGGAATGAAAAACTGTTTTTT. Translation: CASSLAWNEKLFF.

This clonotype was seen repeatedly, ten times or more. The V and J genes are TRBV25-1 and TRBJ2-1, with TRBD1 as a possible D gene (6 bases). The CDR3 is 19 amino acids. The V gene lost 0 bases and the J gene lost 0 bases, with 18 bases spanning the gap. CDR1 is MGHDK and CDR2 is SYGVNS in the germline V gene. In DNA form, the CDR3 reads TGTGCCAGCAGTGAATATAAAGGGGGTGATCTCGACTCCTACAATGAGCAGTTCTTC. This encodes CASSEYKGGDLDSYNEQFF.

This clonotype was detected ten times or more. In DNA form, the CDR3 reads TGTGCCAGCAGTTCATGGACAGGCCTTAATTCACCCCTCCACTTT. It is translated as CASSSWTGLNSPLHF. The genes are TRBV27 and TRBJ1-6, with 7 bases identical to TRBD1. In germline, CDR1 is MNHEY, CDR2 SMNVEV (reference sequence). This CDR3 region has 15 residues. The ends lost 4 bases at V and 6 bases at J; junction bases unmatched: 6.

Turning to this clonotype: It differs at one base from a far larger clone, so likely a read error. This CDR3 is missing its conserved last phenylalanine or tryptophan, likely due to a read error. The V and J genes are TRBV6-1 and TRBJ2-7; 7 bases align to TRBD1. The V and J ends lost 6 bases and 2 bases, in that order; junction bases with no gene match: 10. CDR3 size: 15 residues. Per the germline V gene, CDR1 is MNHNS and CDR2 is SASEGT. The CDR3 protein is CASSHGWGQTYEQYL. The CDR3 bases are TGTGCCAGCAGCCACGGCTGGGGACAGACCTACGAGCAGTACCTC.

This chain joins TRBV10-3 and TRBJ1-1; D is ambiguous. Germline V gives CDR1 ENHRY, CDR2 SYGVKD. Trimming removed 3 bases at V and 2 bases at J, with 7 bases between. The CDR3 contains 13 residues. In nucleotides, the CDR3 is TGTGCCATCAGTGAATTAACCAACACTGAAGCTTTCTTT. It codes for CAISELTNTEAFF.

This clonotype showed up many times. This rearrangement joins TRBV9 to TRBJ1-6; D not resolved. V lost 0 bases and J 13 bases, leaving 17 bases between the germline ends. The germline V gene has CDR1 SGDLS and CDR2 YYNGEE. This CDR3 comprises 15 residues. CDR3 amino acids: CASSVGRGSGRPLHF. CDR3 nucleotides: TGTGCCAGCAGCGTAGGTCGAGGTTCGGGGAGGCCCCTCCACTTT.

Remarks on this clonotype: A much larger clone differs by one base, so this may be a read error. The chain employs TRBV28 and TRBJ2-1; 10 bases agree with TRBD2. Germline CDR1 and CDR2: MDHEN and SYDVKM. V was clipped by 5 bases and J by 8 bases; unmatched bases: 9. The CDR3 length is 15 residues. CDR3 sequence reads: CASSQTSGFTDEQFF. CDR3 sequence (DNA): TGTGCCAGCAGTCAGACTAGCGGGTTTACAGATGAGCAGTTCTTC.

This clonotype was picked up many times. The chain carries TRBV5-1 and TRBJ1-3; TRBD1 might be the D (5 bases). Germline values: CDR1 SGHRS, CDR2 YFSETQ. The CDR3 spans 16 residues. V lost 6 bases to trimming and J lost 9 bases, with 25 bases between them. The CDR3 loop reads CASTDPGRTPEGTIYF. The CDR3 DNA is TGCGCCAGCACCGACCCCGGAAGGACACCCGAGGGCACCATATATTTT.

This clonotype was detected many times. The V call is TRBV3-1, the J call TRBJ2-5, with TRBD1 identical over 7 bases. V lost 1 base and J lost 1; bases outside the gene matches: 3. Per the germline V gene, CDR1 is LGHDT and CDR2 is YNNKEL (reference sequence). This CDR3 contains 15 residues. CDR3 bases: TGTGCCAGCAGCCAAGGAGGGACAGTCCAAGAGACCCAGTACTTC. Residues: CASSQGGTVQETQYF.

Many counts were recorded for this clonotype. The V and J genes are TRBV6-1 and TRBJ1-6; perhaps TRBD1 as D (5 bases). CDR1 MNHNS and CDR2 SASEGT come from the germline V gene. The CDR3 runs to 20 residues. Trimming shortened V by 8 bases and J by 0 bases, and 26 bases separated the two germline ends. In nucleotides, the CDR3 is TGTGCCAGCCAAAGACGAAGAGGGCTGAGGGGCAGCTCCTATAATTCACCCCTCCACTTT. Translated, it gives CASQRRRGLRGSSYNSPLHF.

The chain is built from TRBV7-8 and TRBJ1-4; 7 bases are a match to TRBD1. CDR3 length equals 18 residues. Germline loops: CDR1 SGHVS, CDR2 FQNEAQ. The V segment lost 0 bases and the J segment 10 bases; nucleotides outside the gene matches: 17. The CDR3 here is CASSLARLRTGRLGKLFF. CDR3 bases: TGTGCCAGCAGCTTAGCGCGGCTGAGGACAGGTCGACTAGGAAAACTGTTTTTT.

At least ten counts were recorded for this clonotype. V and J are TRBV12-3 or TRBV12-4 and TRBJ2-5; 7 bases fit TRBD2. The CDR3 is made up of 14 amino acids. V gave up 8 bases and J gave up 5 bases; unmatched junction bases: 11. In DNA form, the CDR3 reads TGTGCCAGCGGTCCCGGCCGGGGGGACGAGACCCAGTACTTC. Residues: CASGPGRGDETQYF.

The table lists this clonotype with many counts. The V call is TRBV7-9, the J call TRBJ2-3, with TRBD2 matching 11 bases. CDR1 and CDR2 from the germline V gene are SEHNR and FQNEAQ (reference sequence). The CDR3 runs 15 residues. Unmatched junction bases numbered 5, after V lost 9 bases and J lost 0 bases. The CDR3 DNA reads as TGTGCCAGTCTCCTAGCGGGAGGCAGCACAGATACGCAGTATTTT. Translated: CASLLAGGSTDTQYF. The variable domain in full, completed from reference TRBV7-9 and TRBJ2-3, reads DTGVSQNPRHKITKRGQNVTFRCDPISEHNRLYWYRQTLGQGPEFLTYFQNEAQLEKSRLLSDRFSAERPKGSFSTLEIQRTEQGDSAMYLCASLLAGGSTDTQYFGPGTRLTVL.

This clonotype was found many times. The CDR3 is CASNPDRGDEAFF. For the CDR3, the DNA is TGTGCCAGCAATCCCGACAGGGGAGATGAAGCTTTCTTT. The chain carries TRBV6-1 and TRBJ1-1; 8 bases line up with TRBD1. The CDR3 totals 13 residues. The ends lost 7 bases at V and 7 bases at J; junction bases unmatched: 8. Germline CDR1 is MNHNS and CDR2 is SASEGT.

This clonotype was detected many times. This chain links TRBV4-1 with TRBJ2-3, with 11 bases that match TRBD2. Per germline, CDR1 MGHRA and CDR2 YSYEKL. The CDR3 runs 14 residues. Trimming removed 4 bases from V and 4 bases from J; junction bases left unmatched: 1. The CDR3 DNA follows: TGCGCCAGCAGCCGGACTAGCGGGCCAGATACGCAGTATTTT. Amino acid sequence: CASSRTSGPDTQYF.

This clonotype was picked up many times. The rearrangement uses TRBV6-1 and TRBJ1-2; D is unresolved. The CDR3 is made up of 14 amino acids. Per germline, CDR1 MNHNS and CDR2 SASEGT. Trimming took off 0 bases at V and 8 bases at J, with 13 bases between the two ends. The CDR3 region is CASSEAPPGRGYTF. The CDR3 DNA reads TGTGCCAGCAGTGAAGCGCCCCCCGGTCGAGGCTACACCTTC.

This clonotype was observed at least ten times. This sequence joins TRBV29-1 and TRBJ2-7; D is unclear. Germline CDR1 reads SQVTM; CDR2 reads ANQGSEA. This CDR3 has 13 residues. V lost 3 bases, J lost 3 bases, and 12 bases lay in between. The DNA for the CDR3 is TGCAGCGTTGAGGTACTACCGTACTACGAGCAGTACTTC. Its protein product is CSVEVLPYYEQYF.

This rearrangement joins TRBV12-3 or TRBV12-4 to TRBJ2-2; D remains unclear. CDR3 length: 11 residues. Trimming cost V 5 bases and J 6 bases, with 4 bases left between them. As DNA, the CDR3 is TGTGCCAGCAGTGAAGCCGGGGAGCTGTTTTTT. Encoded protein: CASSEAGELFF.

This clonotype was counted between two and nine times. This chain uses TRBV6-5 with TRBJ2-3; D remains unclear. Germline V gene lookup returns CDR1 MNHEY and CDR2 SVGAGI. The ends were cut back, 7 bases at V and 0 bases at J, with 8 bases in the middle. The CDR3 is made up of 13 amino acids. CDR3 DNA: TGTGCCAGCAAAAAGGAGAGCACAGATACGCAGTATTTT. Translation: CASKKESTDTQYF.

This clonotype was seen a handful of times. CDR3 sequence: CASSIRPGELFF. Written as DNA, the CDR3 is TGTGCCAGTAGTATAAGGCCCGGGGAGCTGTTTTTT. V gene TRBV19 combines with J gene TRBJ2-2; no clear D. Per germline, CDR1 LNHDA and CDR2 SQIVND (reference sequence). V lost 2 bases, J lost 6 bases, and 4 bases lay in between. CDR3 length: 12 amino acids. The full variable domain, in which reference TRBV19 and TRBJ2-2 provide the parts outside the CDR3, is DGGITQSPKYLFRKEGQNVTLSCEQNLNHDAMYWYRQDPGQGLRLIYYSQIVNDFQKGDIAEGYSVSREKKESFPLTVTSAQKNPTAFYLCASSIRPGELFFGEGSRLTVL.

This clonotype was found many times. The chain has TRBV2 and TRBJ2-5; tentatively, D is TRBD1 (5 bases). The CDR3 loop spans 13 amino acids. In germline, CDR1 is SNHLY, CDR2 FYNNEI. V was cut by 6 bases and J by 6 bases, with 14 bases left in between. CDR3 sequence: CASSGQGRQTQYF. CDR3 in DNA: TGTGCCAGCAGCGGTCAGGGTAGACAGACCCAGTACTTC. The variable domain in full, completed from reference TRBV2 and TRBJ2-5, reads EPEVTQTPSHQVTQMGQEVILRCVPISNHLYFYWYRQILGQKVEFLVSFYNNEISEKSEIFDDQFSVERPDGSNFTLKIRSTKLEDSAMYFCASSGQGRQTQYFGPGTRLLVL.